Shown below are 25 T cell receptor beta chains from a single sample sequenced in a study of T-cell reconstitution after alpha-beta-depleted transplantation in children. Preparing the TCRbeta library involved the use of unique molecular identifiers. TCRdb passed the PCR reads through MiXCR, listing each CDR3 protein once. The sample holds 600,000 to 700,000 distinct CDR3 sequences, 16% seen once. The source was PBMCs from the stem cell graft donor, collected from the stem cell graft. Receptor source: a human donor who donated a stem cell graft to a child with acute myeloid leukemia.

The chain uses TRBV5-1 and TRBJ2-1; 14 nucleotides line up with TRBD2. In germline, CDR1 is SGHRS, CDR2 YFSETQ. The junction had 5 bases not matched to a gene; V was cut back by 2 bases and J by 1 base. The CDR3 is 18 amino acids. CDR3 DNA: TGCGCCAGCAGCTTTGGACTAGCGGGGGGTTCTTCCTACAATGAGCAGTTCTTC. It is translated as CASSFGLAGGSSYNEQFF.

This chain joins TRBV11-2 and TRBJ1-2; TRBD1 aligns across 9 bases. CDR3 length: 17 amino acids. The V segment lost 4 bases and the J segment 5 bases; nucleotides outside the gene matches: 14. Germline values: CDR1 SGHAT, CDR2 FQNNGV. The CDR3 protein is CASSSLRGDRALYGYTF. DNA for the CDR3: TGTGCCAGCAGCTCGCTGAGAGGGGACAGGGCTCTTTATGGCTACACCTTC.

The chain employs TRBV7-9 and TRBJ2-2; D is tentatively TRBD1 or TRBD2 (5 bases each). Per germline, CDR1 SEHNR and CDR2 FQNEAQ (reference sequence). Trimming stripped 5 bases from V and 7 bases from J, with 20 bases between. This CDR3 region has 16 residues. The CDR3 nucleotides read TGTGCCAGCAGCCCAAACCGGGGCACAGGTGGCGGGGAGCTGTTTTTT. This encodes CASSPNRGTGGGELFF.

The table lists this clonotype with many counts. The rearrangement uses TRBV24-1 and TRBJ2-3; TRBD2 is a possible D gene (7 bases). The ends were cut back, 9 bases at V and 5 bases at J, with 17 bases in the middle. This CDR3 has 14 amino acids. From germline, CDR1 is KGHDR and CDR2 SFDVKD. The CDR3 DNA sequence: TGTGCCACCGGACGGGGGGCCGGAGGAGATACGCAGTATTTT. Its protein product is CATGRGAGGDTQYF.

This clonotype turned up a few times. The V gene is TRBV11-1, the J gene TRBJ1-1, with 8 bases aligning to TRBD1. The CDR3 runs 16 residues. Germline CDR1 is SGHAT and CDR2 is FQDESV (reference sequence). V lost 3 bases, J lost 5 bases, and 11 bases stayed unmatched. The DNA for the CDR3 is TGTGCCAGCAGCTTCCGTCCAGGGGGCGCGATAACTGAAGCTTTCTTT. It is translated as CASSFRPGGAITEAFF.

This clonotype occurred many times. The CDR3 is CSVVWHLGNTIYF. The CDR3 nucleotides are TGCAGCGTTGTATGGCATTTAGGAAACACCATATATTTT. The chain uses TRBV29-1 and TRBJ1-3; the D is unclear. The CDR3 has 13 residues. V lost 4 bases and J lost 4, with 11 bases in between. Germline V gene data show CDR1 as SQVTM and CDR2 as ANQGSEA.

This clonotype was observed at least ten times. This chain links TRBV29-1 with TRBJ2-5; no clear D. The CDR3 has 13 amino acids. The V end lost 6 bases, the J end lost 0 bases, and 11 bases lay between the germline ends. The germline V gene encodes CDR1 SQVTM and CDR2 ANQGSEA. For the CDR3, the DNA is TGCAGCGTGGGCCTGGGGTACCAAGAGACCCAGTACTTC. Translating it yields CSVGLGYQETQYF.

V is TRBV6-5 and J is TRBJ2-2; TRBD1 matches at 7 bases. CDR1 and CDR2 from the germline V gene are MNHEY and SVGAGI. With 6 bases clipped from V and 1 base from J, the junction kept 5 bases outside the gene matches. CDR3 length: 15 amino acids. The CDR3 loop is CASRYRDRNTGELFF. In DNA, the CDR3 is TGTGCCAGCAGGTACCGGGACAGGAACACCGGGGAGCTGTTTTTT.

The chain employs TRBV5-1 and TRBJ2-7, with a tentative D call TRBD1 (6 bases). The germline V and J ends were trimmed by 4 bases and 2 bases, with 13 bases remaining between them. Per germline, CDR1 SGHRS and CDR2 YFSETQ. The CDR3 consists of 14 residues. The CDR3 region is CASSPGHKAYEQYF. DNA of the CDR3: TGCGCCAGCAGCCCGGGACATAAGGCCTACGAGCAGTACTTC.

V and J are TRBV11-2 and TRBJ2-3; D unresolved. Germline V gene data show CDR1 as SGHAT and CDR2 as FQNNGV. CDR3 length: 15 residues. Trimming left V 1 base short and J 5 bases short, with 13 bases between. The CDR3 spells CASSLGGGLRDTQYF. The DNA of the CDR3 is TGTGCCAGCAGCTTAGGTGGTGGCCTTCGAGATACGCAGTATTTT.

This clonotype was counted a few times. The chain is built from TRBV7-9 and TRBJ1-6; D gene uncertain. CDR3 size: 12 residues. The germline V gene has CDR1 SEHNR and CDR2 FQNEAQ (reference sequence). Trimming took off 5 bases at V and 14 bases at J, with 13 bases between the two ends. The CDR3 DNA sequence: TGTGCCAGCAGCCCACCGGAGGTCACCCTCCACTTT. Translating it yields CASSPPEVTLHF.

The V call is TRBV27, the J call TRBJ1-6; 9 bases are a match to TRBD1. Germline assignment: CDR1 MNHEY and CDR2 SMNVEV (reference sequence). The CDR3 loop spans 15 amino acids. J was trimmed by 5 bases and V by 7 bases; bases with no gene match: 6. This CDR3 is CASTPDRGNNSPLHF. DNA for the CDR3: TGTGCCAGCACCCCGGACAGGGGCAATAATTCACCCCTCCACTTT.

The rearrangement links TRBV29-1 to TRBJ1-2, with unresolved D. The germline V gene has CDR1 SQVTM and CDR2 ANQGSEA. The germline V and J ends were trimmed by 6 bases and 10 bases, with 24 bases remaining between them. The CDR3 is made up of 14 amino acids. Here the CDR3 DNA reads TGCAGCGTAGATACGGCCCCGGGGATCCATGCCTACACCTTC. The encoded protein is CSVDTAPGIHAYTF.

This clonotype occurred a few times. The chain is built from TRBV6-1 and TRBJ2-2; a possible D gene is TRBD1 (6 bases). The V end lost 5 bases, the J end lost 0 bases, and 13 bases lay between the germline ends. There are 16 residues in the CDR3. Germline-derived CDR1 and CDR2 are MNHNS and SASEGT. The CDR3 bases are TGTGCCAGCAGTACAAAGGACAGCTCGAACACCGGGGAGCTGTTTTTT. This encodes CASSTKDSSNTGELFF.

This clonotype came up many times. This rearrangement joins TRBV20-1 to TRBJ2-1; tentatively, D is TRBD2 (6 bases). The CDR3 spans 14 residues. With 5 bases removed from V and 2 bases from J, the gap between germline ends came to 13 bases. The germline V gene has CDR1 DFQATT and CDR2 SNEGSKA (reference sequence). The CDR3 protein is CSAQWRDAYNEQFF. In DNA, the CDR3 is TGCAGTGCTCAATGGCGGGACGCCTACAATGAGCAGTTCTTC.

Ten or more counts support this clonotype. This sequence joins TRBV10-3 and TRBJ2-3; D is tentatively TRBD1 or TRBD2 (6 bases each). The germline V gene encodes CDR1 ENHRY and CDR2 SYGVKD. This CDR3 spans 15 amino acids. V was cut by 10 bases and J by 0 bases, with 17 bases left in between. The CDR3 DNA reads TGTGCCACCGGAGAGGGGGGCCCTAGCACAGATACGCAGTATTTT. Residues: CATGEGGPSTDTQYF.

As concerns this clonotype: Germline and junction disagree at one end, which may indicate a read error. The V call is TRBV12-3 or TRBV12-4, the J call TRBJ2-7; the D is unclear. CDR3 length: 15 residues. CDR3 loop: CASSLLLDGSDDQYF. The CDR3 DNA follows: TGTGCCAGCAGTTTGCTCCTCGACGGAAGCGACGACCAGTACTTC.

This clonotype was counted only a few times. This chain connects TRBV20-1 to TRBJ1-2; D unresolved. V was clipped by 0 bases and J by 2 bases, with 10 bases between them. Germline V CDR1 and CDR2: DFQATT, SNEGSKA (reference sequence). This CDR3 is 14 amino acids long. As DNA, the CDR3 is TGCAGTGCTAGAGATCGGGGTGAAAACTATGGCTACACCTTC. Protein: CSARDRGENYGYTF.

At least ten counts were recorded for this clonotype. This rearrangement joins TRBV7-9 to TRBJ2-3; weak D call: TRBD1 (6 bases). Between the trimmed V and J ends, which lost 1 base and 4 bases, there was a span of 15 bases. The CDR3 extends over 16 amino acids. CDR1 is SEHNR, CDR2 FQNEAQ, per germline (reference sequence). The CDR3 sequence: CASSLGTASGADTQYF. The CDR3 DNA sequence: TGTGCCAGCAGCTTAGGGACGGCCTCAGGGGCAGATACGCAGTATTTT.

This clonotype came up many times. V usage is TRBV20-1 and J usage is TRBJ2-1, with 9 bases identical to TRBD2. Looked up from germline, CDR1 is DFQATT and CDR2 is SNEGSKA (reference sequence). The CDR3 runs 14 residues. V dropped 6 bases and J dropped 4; count of bases not matched to a gene: 7. The CDR3: CSAPKRGAYNEQFF. The CDR3 DNA reads as TGCAGTGCCCCTAAGCGGGGGGCTTACAATGAGCAGTTCTTC.

This clonotype was detected many times. This chain joins TRBV20-1 and TRBJ2-1; 9 positions agree with TRBD2. The length of the CDR3 is 16 residues. The junction had 11 bases not matched to a gene; V was cut back by 5 bases and J by 3 bases. Germline lookup yields CDR1 DFQATT and CDR2 SNEGSKA (reference sequence). The CDR3 region has the DNA TGCAGTGCTCGAAGGCCCCCTAGCGGGGTCTACAATGAGCAGTTCTTC. Protein: CSARRPPSGVYNEQFF.

The V and J genes are TRBV7-8 and TRBJ1-5; a weak D match, TRBD1 (6 bases). Germline V gene data show CDR1 as SGHVS and CDR2 as FQNEAQ. V dropped 0 bases and J dropped 6 bases, with 18 bases sitting between them. This CDR3 comprises 17 residues. CDR3 residues: CASSLAYRRGIPQPQHF. Written as DNA, the CDR3 is TGTGCCAGCAGCTTAGCTTACCGCAGGGGAATACCTCAGCCCCAGCATTTT.

This clonotype was found a few times. The chain combines TRBV5-6 with TRBJ1-1; TRBD1 might be the D (5 bases). The CDR3 runs 17 residues. Trimming took off 0 bases at V and 7 bases at J, with 22 bases between the two ends. Germline CDR1 and CDR2: SGHDT and YYEEEE. The DNA for the CDR3 is TGTGCCAGCAGCTTGGCTACAGGTTTTTCCCGGGGCGGTGAAGCTTTCTTT. It encodes CASSLATGFSRGGEAFF.

This sequence joins TRBV7-9 and TRBJ2-7; D gene ambiguous. Trimming removed 5 bases from V and 3 bases from J, with 14 bases in between. CDR3 length: 14 residues. Germline loops: CDR1 SEHNR, CDR2 FQNEAQ (reference sequence). CDR3 loop: CASSQDGRLYEQYV. The CDR3 DNA is TGTGCCAGCAGCCAGGACGGACGCCTCTACGAGCAGTACGTC.

This sequence joins TRBV10-3 and TRBJ2-7; 9 positions agree with TRBD1. Per germline, CDR1 ENHRY and CDR2 SYGVKD. The J segment lost 2 bases and the V segment lost 11 bases, leaving 19 bases of the junction unmatched. CDR3 length: 17 residues. CDR3 in DNA: TGTGCCGCCTCGCCGGGACAGGGTGCCCTTCGCCCCTACGAGCAGTACTTC. It translates to CAASPGQGALRPYEQYF.